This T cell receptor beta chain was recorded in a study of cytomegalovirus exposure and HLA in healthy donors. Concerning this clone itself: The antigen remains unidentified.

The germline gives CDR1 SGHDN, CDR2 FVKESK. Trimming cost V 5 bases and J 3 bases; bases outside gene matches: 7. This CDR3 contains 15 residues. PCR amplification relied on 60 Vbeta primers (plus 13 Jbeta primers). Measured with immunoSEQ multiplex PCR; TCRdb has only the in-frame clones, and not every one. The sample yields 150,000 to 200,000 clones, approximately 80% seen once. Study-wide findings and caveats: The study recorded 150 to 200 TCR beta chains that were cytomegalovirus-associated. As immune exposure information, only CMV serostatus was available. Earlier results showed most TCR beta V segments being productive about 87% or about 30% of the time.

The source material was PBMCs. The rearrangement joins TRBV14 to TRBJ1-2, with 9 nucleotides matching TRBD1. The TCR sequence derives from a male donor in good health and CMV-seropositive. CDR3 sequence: CASSTTQGADYGYTF. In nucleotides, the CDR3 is TGTGCCAGCAGCACCACACAGGGGGCAGACTATGGCTACACCTTC.